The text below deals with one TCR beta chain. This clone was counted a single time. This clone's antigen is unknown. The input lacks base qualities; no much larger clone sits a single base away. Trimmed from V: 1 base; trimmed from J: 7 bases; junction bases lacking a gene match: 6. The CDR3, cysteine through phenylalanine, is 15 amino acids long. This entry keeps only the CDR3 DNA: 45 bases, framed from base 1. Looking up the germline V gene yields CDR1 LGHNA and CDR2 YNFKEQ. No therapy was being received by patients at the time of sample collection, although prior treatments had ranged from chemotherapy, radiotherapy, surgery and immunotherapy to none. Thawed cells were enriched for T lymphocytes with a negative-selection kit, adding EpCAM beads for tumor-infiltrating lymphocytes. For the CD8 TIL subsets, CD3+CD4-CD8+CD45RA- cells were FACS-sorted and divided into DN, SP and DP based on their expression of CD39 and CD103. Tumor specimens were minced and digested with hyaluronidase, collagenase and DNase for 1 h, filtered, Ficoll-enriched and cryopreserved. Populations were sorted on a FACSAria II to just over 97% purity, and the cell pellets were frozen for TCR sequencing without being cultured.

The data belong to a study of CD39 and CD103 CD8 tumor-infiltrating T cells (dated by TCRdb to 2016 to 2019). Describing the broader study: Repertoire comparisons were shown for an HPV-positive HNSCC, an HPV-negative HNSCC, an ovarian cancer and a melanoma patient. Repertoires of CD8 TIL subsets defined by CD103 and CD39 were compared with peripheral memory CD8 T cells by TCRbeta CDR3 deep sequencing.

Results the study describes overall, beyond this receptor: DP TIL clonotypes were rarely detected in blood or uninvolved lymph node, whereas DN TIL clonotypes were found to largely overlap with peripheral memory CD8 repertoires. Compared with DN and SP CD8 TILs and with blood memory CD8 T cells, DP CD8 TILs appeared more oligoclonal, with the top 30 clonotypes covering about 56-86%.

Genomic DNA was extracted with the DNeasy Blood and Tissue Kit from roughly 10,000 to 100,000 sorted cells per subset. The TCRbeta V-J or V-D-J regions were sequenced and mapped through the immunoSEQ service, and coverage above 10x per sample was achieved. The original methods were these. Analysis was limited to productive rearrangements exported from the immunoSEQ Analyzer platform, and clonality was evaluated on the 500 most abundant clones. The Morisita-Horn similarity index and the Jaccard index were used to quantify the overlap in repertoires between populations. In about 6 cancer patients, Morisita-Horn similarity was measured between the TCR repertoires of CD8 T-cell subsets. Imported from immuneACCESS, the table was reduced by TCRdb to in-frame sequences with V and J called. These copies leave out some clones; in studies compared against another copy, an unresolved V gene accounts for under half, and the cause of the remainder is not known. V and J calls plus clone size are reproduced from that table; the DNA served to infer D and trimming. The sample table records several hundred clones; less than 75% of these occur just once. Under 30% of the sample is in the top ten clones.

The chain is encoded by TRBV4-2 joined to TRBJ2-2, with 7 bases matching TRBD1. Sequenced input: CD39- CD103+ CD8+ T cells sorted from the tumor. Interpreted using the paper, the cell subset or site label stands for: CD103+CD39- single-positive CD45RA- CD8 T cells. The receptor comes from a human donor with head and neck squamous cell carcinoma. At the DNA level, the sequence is TGTGCCAGCAGCCAAGGGACAGGCTCAGTCGGGGAGCTGTTTTTT. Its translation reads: CASSQGTGSVGELFF.